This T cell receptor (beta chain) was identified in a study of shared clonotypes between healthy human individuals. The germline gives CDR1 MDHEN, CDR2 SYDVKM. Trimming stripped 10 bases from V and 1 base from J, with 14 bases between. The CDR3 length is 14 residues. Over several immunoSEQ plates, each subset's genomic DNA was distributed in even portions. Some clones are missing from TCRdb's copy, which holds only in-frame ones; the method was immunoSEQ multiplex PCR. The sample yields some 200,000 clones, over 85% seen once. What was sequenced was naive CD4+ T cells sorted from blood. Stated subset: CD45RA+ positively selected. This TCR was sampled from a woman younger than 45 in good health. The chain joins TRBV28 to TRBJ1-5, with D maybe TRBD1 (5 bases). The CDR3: CAMSSQGSNQPQHF. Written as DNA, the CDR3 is TGTGCCATGTCAAGTCAGGGAAGCAATCAGCCCCAGCATTTT. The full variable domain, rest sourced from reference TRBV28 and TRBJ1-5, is DVKVTQSSRYLVKRTGEKVFLECVQDMDHENMFWYRQDPGLGLRLIYFSYDVKMKEKGDIPEGYSVSREKKERFSLILESASTNQTSMYLCAMSSQGSNQPQHFGDGTRLSIL.